The clone carrying this T cell receptor (beta chain) appeared a single time. The time point here: baseline, week 1 (first vaccination visit). The treatment is: pre-vaccination baseline after standard-of-care therapy. New WHO grade 3 or 4 astrocytomas that were IDH1-mutant and ATRX-lost had been found in donors. This sample was taken from a study of a mutant IDH1 vaccine in newly diagnosed glioma. Study in general: Males made up around 62% and females around 38% of treated patients, whose mean age was roughly 40 years. Earlier treatment was radiotherapy, temozolomide, or both, with most getting both.

Generated by immunoSEQ multiplex PCR, the TCRdb table keeps only in-frame clones and is missing some. The sample includes roughly 41,000 clones, under 80% seen only once; the top ten take 9% to 10%. From germline, CDR1 is SGHVS and CDR2 FNYEAQ. This CDR3 spans 16 amino acids. Trimming stripped 1 base from V and 6 bases from J, with 18 bases between. This sequence was found in a man aged 40-49 years with glioma. Some clones in this sample may be carry-over from other donors' samples. This sequence joins TRBV7-6 and TRBJ1-2; no clear D gene. The sequenced sample was PBMCs, obtained from a glioma patient treated with radiotherapy, temozolomide or both. The CDR3 DNA sequence: TGTGCCAGCAGCTTAGGGCAGACGGGAGGGATCCATGGCTACACCTTC. As protein: CASSLGQTGGIHGYTF.